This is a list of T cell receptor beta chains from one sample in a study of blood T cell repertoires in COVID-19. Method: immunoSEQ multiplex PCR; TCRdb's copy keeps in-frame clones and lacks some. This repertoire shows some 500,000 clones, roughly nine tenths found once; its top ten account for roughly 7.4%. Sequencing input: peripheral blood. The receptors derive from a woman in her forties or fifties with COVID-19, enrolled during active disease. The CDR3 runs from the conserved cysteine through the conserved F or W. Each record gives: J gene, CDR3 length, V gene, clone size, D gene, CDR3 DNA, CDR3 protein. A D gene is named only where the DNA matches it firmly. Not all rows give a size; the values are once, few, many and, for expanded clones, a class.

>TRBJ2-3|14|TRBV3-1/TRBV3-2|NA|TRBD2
TGTGCCAGCTCGGGGGGGTTCATGACAGATACGCAGTATTTT
CASSGGFMTDTQYF
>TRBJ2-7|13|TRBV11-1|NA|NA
TGTGCCAGCAGCTTAGCGAGAGCCTACGAGCAGTACTTC
CASSLARAYEQYF
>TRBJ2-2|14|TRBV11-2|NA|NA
TGTGCCAGCAGCCCCCGTGACAGGTCCGGGGAGCTGTTTTTT
CASSPRDRSGELFF
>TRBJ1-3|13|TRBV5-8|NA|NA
TGTGCCAGCAGTCCTAGGGGTGGAAACACCATATATTTT
CASSPRGGNTIYF
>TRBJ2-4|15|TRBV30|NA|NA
TGTGCCTGGAGTGTACCCAGGAACCACAAAAACATTCAGTACTTC
CAWSVPRNHKNIQYF
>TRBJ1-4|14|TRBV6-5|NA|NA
TGTGCCAGCAGTCTGGGGGGAACTAATGAAAAACTGTTTTTT
CASSLGGTNEKLFF
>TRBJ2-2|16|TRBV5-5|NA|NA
TGTGCCAGCAGCTTGGCCGCAGGGACGAACACCGGGGAGCTGTTTTTT
CASSLAAGTNTGELFF
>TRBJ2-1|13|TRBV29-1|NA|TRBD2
TGCAGCGTTGAATGGGTCAGCGGGGGTGAGCAGTTCTTC
CSVEWVSGGEQFF
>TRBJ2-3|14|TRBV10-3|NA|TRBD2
TGTGCCACCCGGACTAGCGGTAACACAGATACGCAGTATTTT
CATRTSGNTDTQYF
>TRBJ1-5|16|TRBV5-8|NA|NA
TGTGCCAGCAGCTTGGAAGGAGGGGATAGCAATCAGCCCCAGCATTTT
CASSLEGGDSNQPQHF
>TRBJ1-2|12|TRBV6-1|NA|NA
TGTGCCAGCAGTGATACTAGCTATGGCTACACCTTC
CASSDTSYGYTF
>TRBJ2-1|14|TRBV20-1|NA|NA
TGCAGTGCTAGTAGGGAGCCCTCCTACAATGAGCAGTTCTTC
CSASREPSYNEQFF
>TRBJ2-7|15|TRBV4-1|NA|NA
TGCGCCAGCAGCCCTACCGGGTTTGAGACCTACGAGCAGTACTTC
CASSPTGFETYEQYF
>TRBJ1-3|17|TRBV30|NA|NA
TGTGCCTGGAGTGGGAGGGACGGCAGGACACGTGAAAACACCATATATTTT
CAWSGRDGRTRENTIYF
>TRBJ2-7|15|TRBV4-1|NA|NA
TGCGCCAGCAGCCGGTCCTCAGGACAGAGTACAGAGCAGTACTTC
CASSRSSGQSTEQYF
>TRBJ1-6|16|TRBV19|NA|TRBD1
TGTGCCAGTAGTATCACCCCGGGACAGAGTAATTCACCCCTCCACTTT
CASSITPGQSNSPLHF
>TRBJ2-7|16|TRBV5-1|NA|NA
TGCGCCAGCAGCCCCGGTCTTGCTCCCTCCTTCTACGAGCAGTACTTC
CASSPGLAPSFYEQYF
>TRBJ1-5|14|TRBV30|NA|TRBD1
TGTGCCTGGAGTAATGGACAGGACAATCAGCCCCAGCATTTT
CAWSNGQDNQPQHF
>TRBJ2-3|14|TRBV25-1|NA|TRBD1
TGTGCCAGCAGTGTTGGCAGGGGGCAAGATACGCAGTATTTT
CASSVGRGQDTQYF
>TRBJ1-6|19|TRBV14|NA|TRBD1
TGTGCCAGCAGCCAATCCAACCTCGGGACAGGTTTTCGGAATTCACCCCTCCACTTT
CASSQSNLGTGFRNSPLHF
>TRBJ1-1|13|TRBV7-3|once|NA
TGTGCCAGCAGCTTGACAGTTAACACTGAAGCTTTCTTT
CASSLTVNTEAFF
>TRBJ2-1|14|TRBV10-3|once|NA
TGTGCCATCAATCAGGGAAACTCCTACAATGAGCAGTTCTTC
CAINQGNSYNEQFF
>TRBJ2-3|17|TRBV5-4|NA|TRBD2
TGTGCCAGCAGCACCGGACTAGCGGGGGGGGTCACAGATACGCAGTATTTT
CASSTGLAGGVTDTQYF
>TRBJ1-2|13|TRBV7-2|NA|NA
TGTGCCAGCAGCTTAGGAGGATCTTATGGCTACACCTTC
CASSLGGSYGYTF
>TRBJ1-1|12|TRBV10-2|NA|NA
TGCGCCAGCAGTGCGGGGAGAACTGAAGCTTTCTTT
CASSAGRTEAFF
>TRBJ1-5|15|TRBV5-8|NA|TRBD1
TGTGCCAGCAGCCCCTGGGGACAGGGGGAACAGCCCCAGCATTTT
CASSPWGQGEQPQHF
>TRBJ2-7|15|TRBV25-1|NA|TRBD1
TGTGCCAGCAGTCCAGGGACAGGGGTTTTCTACGAGCAGTACTTC
CASSPGTGVFYEQYF
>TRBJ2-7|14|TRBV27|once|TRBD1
TGTGCCAGCAGTCACAGGGGGCCCTCCTACGAGCAGTACTTC
CASSHRGPSYEQYF
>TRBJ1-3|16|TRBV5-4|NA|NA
TGTGCCAGCAGCTTGGCCGGCGGGGGAAATGGAAACACCATATATTTT
CASSLAGGGNGNTIYF
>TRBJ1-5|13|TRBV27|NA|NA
TGTGCCAGCAGTCCCCACAGGGATCAGCCCCAGCATTTT
CASSPHRDQPQHF
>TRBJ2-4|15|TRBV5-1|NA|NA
TGCGCCAGCAGCTTGGATAGGGAGTCTCGGGACATTCAGTACTTC
CASSLDRESRDIQYF
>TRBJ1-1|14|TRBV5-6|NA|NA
TGTGCCAGCAGCTCCATTCAGGGGAACACTGAAGCTTTCTTT
CASSSIQGNTEAFF
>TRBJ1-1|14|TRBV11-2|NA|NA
TGTGCCAGCAGCTTAGATGGGCCTCACCGCGGGGCTTTCTTT
CASSLDGPHRGAFF
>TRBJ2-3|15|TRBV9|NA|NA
TGTGCCAGCAGCCTCTCAGGGGGGTTTGCAGATACGCAGTATTTT
CASSLSGGFADTQYF
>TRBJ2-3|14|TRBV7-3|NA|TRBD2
TGTGCCAGCAGCTTTAGCGGGGTGAAAGATACGCAGTATTTT
CASSFSGVKDTQYF
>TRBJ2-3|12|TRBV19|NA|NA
TGTGCCAGTAGTATATCGGTAGATACGCAGTATTTT
CASSISVDTQYF
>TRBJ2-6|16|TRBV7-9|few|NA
TGTGCCAGCAGTCCCCGGGAGTTCCCTGGGGCCAACGTCCTGACTTTC
CASSPREFPGANVLTF
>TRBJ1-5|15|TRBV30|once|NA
TGTGCCTGGAGCGAGGGGGAAGATTGGGATCAGCCCCAGCATTTT
CAWSEGEDWDQPQHF
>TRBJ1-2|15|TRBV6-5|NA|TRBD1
TGTGCCAGCAACCCCCTTGGGACAGGGATCTATGGCTACACCTTC
CASNPLGTGIYGYTF
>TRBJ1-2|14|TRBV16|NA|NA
TGTGCCAGCAGCCAATTGAGGACAGACTATGGCTACACCTTC
CASSQLRTDYGYTF
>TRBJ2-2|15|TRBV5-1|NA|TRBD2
TGCGCCAGCAGCCTGTCTAGCGGGAACACCGGGGAGCTGTTTTTT
CASSLSSGNTGELFF
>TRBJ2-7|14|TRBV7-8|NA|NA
TGTGCCAGCAGCCTTAGCGACACGACCCTCGAGCAGTACTTC
CASSLSDTTLEQYF
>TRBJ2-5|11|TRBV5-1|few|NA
TGCGCCAGCAGCTCTCAAGAGACCCAGTACTTC
CASSSQETQYF
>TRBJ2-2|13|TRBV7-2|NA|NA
TGTGCCAGCAGCTTCCTGAACACCGGGGAGCTGTTTTTT
CASSFLNTGELFF
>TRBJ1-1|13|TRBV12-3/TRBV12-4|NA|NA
TGTGCCAGCAGCCGACCAGGGAACACTGAAGCTTTCTTT
CASSRPGNTEAFF
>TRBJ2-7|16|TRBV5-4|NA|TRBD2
TGTGCCAGCAGCTTGGGACGGCGGGGGGGCTCTTACGAGCAGTACTTC
CASSLGRRGGSYEQYF
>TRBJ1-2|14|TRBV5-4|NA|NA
TGTGCCAGCAGTAAGGACAACCAGAGGTATGGCTACACCTTC
CASSKDNQRYGYTF
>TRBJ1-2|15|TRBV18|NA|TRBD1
TGTGCCAGCTCACCTATCGGGACAGGGGGCAATGGCTACACCTTC
CASSPIGTGGNGYTF
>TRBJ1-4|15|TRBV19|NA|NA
TGTGCCAGTAGACAAGGGAGGAGGGGTGGAGAAAAACTGTTTTTT
CASRQGRRGGEKLFF
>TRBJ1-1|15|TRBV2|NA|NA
TGTGCCACCCTCGCGGGGACCTTCAATAGGGATGAAGCTTTCTTT
CATLAGTFNRDEAFF
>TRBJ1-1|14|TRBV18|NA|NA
TGTGCCAGCTCACCAGAGGGGAGGGACACTGAAGCTTTCTTT
CASSPEGRDTEAFF
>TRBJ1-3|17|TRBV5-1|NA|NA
TGCGCCAGCAGCTTGGGACAGGATATTGGGTCTGGAAACACCATATATTTT
CASSLGQDIGSGNTIYF
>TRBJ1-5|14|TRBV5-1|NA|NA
TGCGCCAGCAGCTTGGGATCAGGCAATCAGCCCCAGCATTTT
CASSLGSGNQPQHF
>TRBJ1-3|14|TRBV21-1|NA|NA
TGTGCCAGTTACTTCAGGGGGTTTAGGAACACCATATATTTT
CASYFRGFRNTIYF
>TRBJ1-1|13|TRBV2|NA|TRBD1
TGTGCCAGCAGTGGGACAGGGCAGAATGAAGCTTTCTTT
CASSGTGQNEAFF
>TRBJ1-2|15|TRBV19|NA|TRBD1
TGTGCCAGTAGTATATCTGGACAGGGGAACTATGGCTACACCTTC
CASSISGQGNYGYTF